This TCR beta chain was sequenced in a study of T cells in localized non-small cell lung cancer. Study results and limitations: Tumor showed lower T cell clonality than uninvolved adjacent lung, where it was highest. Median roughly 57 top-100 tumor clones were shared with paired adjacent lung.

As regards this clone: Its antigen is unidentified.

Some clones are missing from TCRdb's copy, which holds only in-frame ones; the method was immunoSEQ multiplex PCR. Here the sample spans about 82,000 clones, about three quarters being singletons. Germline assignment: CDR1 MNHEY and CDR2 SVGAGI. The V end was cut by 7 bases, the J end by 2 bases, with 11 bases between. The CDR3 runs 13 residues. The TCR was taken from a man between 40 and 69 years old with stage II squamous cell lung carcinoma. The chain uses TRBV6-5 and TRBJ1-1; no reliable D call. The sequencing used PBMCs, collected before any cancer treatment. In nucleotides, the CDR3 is TGTGCCAGCACCCACTCGGGTAACACTGAAGCTTTCTTT. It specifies CASTHSGNTEAFF.